This is a list of T cell receptor beta chains from one sample in a study of long-term antiretroviral therapy in people with HIV. The assay was immunoSEQ multiplex PCR, and TCRdb's table has in-frame clones only and misses some. The table lists about 24,000 clones, 70% to 90% of them singletons, with roughly 7% in the top ten. Sequencing was performed on unsorted PBMCs, taken 1.8 years before starting antiretroviral therapy. The receptors shown here come from a woman in her 30s with HIV. The CDR3 runs from the conserved cysteine through the conserved F or W. D genes are given only for firm matches. Size is stated for part of the rows, as once, few or many counts, or as a class when the clone is expanded.

v_gene: TRBV28; abundance: -; d_gene: -; j_gene: TRBJ2-1; len: 16; CDR3nt: TGTGCCAGCAGTTTGCTCGGCACGTACGAGGTGAATGAGCAGTTCTTC; CDR3aa: CASSLLGTYEVNEQFF
v_gene: TRBV29-1; abundance: -; d_gene: TRBD2; j_gene: TRBJ2-1; len: 15; CDR3nt: TGCAGCGTTGAGGGGGGGACTACTAAGGATCTTGAGCAGTTCTTC; CDR3aa: CSVEGGTTKDLEQFF
v_gene: TRBV15; abundance: once; d_gene: TRBD2; j_gene: TRBJ2-1; len: 16; CDR3nt: TGTGCCACCAGCAGAGGCGGGGGGGGATCCTACAATGAGCAGTTCTTC; CDR3aa: CATSRGGGGSYNEQFF
v_gene: TRBV7-3; abundance: -; d_gene: -; j_gene: TRBJ2-2; len: 14; CDR3nt: TGTGCCAGCATGTACCAGGGTGGCACCGGGGAGCTGTTTTTT; CDR3aa: CASMYQGGTGELFF
v_gene: TRBV5-6; abundance: -; d_gene: -; j_gene: TRBJ2-6; len: 15; CDR3nt: TGTGCCAGCAGCTTGGTGGGTAGTGGGGCCAACGTCCTGACTTTC; CDR3aa: CASSLVGSGANVLTF
v_gene: TRBV6-5; abundance: -; d_gene: -; j_gene: TRBJ1-2; len: 14; CDR3nt: TGTGCCAGCAGTTACGCTAGTGCGGCCTATGGCTACACCTTC; CDR3aa: CASSYASAAYGYTF
v_gene: TRBV5-1; abundance: -; d_gene: -; j_gene: TRBJ1-1; len: 14; CDR3nt: TGCGCCAGCAGCTCAATAAGGGAAAACACTGAAGCTTTCTTT; CDR3aa: CASSSIRENTEAFF
v_gene: TRBV12-5; abundance: -; d_gene: TRBD2; j_gene: TRBJ2-1; len: 17; CDR3nt: TGTGCTAGTGGTTTCCCCGGCGGGGGGGCAAGTAACGATGAGCAGTTCTTC; CDR3aa: CASGFPGGGASNDEQFF
v_gene: TRBV30; abundance: -; d_gene: -; j_gene: TRBJ1-1; len: 13; CDR3nt: TGTGCCTGGAGTAAGACAATGAACACTGAAGCTTTCTTT; CDR3aa: CAWSKTMNTEAFF
v_gene: TRBV5-1; abundance: -; d_gene: TRBD1; j_gene: TRBJ2-1; len: 15; CDR3nt: TGCGCCAGCAGCTTAACAGGGGACTCCTACAATGAGCAGTTCTTC; CDR3aa: CASSLTGDSYNEQFF
v_gene: TRBV2; abundance: -; d_gene: -; j_gene: TRBJ2-7; len: 15; CDR3nt: TGTGCCAGCAGCCGGGGTACAGCTAGCTCCTACGAGCAGTACTTC; CDR3aa: CASSRGTASSYEQYF
v_gene: TRBV19; abundance: -; d_gene: -; j_gene: TRBJ1-1; len: 12; CDR3nt: TGTGCCAGTGGAGGTTTGAACACTGAAGCTTTCTTT; CDR3aa: CASGGLNTEAFF
v_gene: TRBV6-1; abundance: -; d_gene: -; j_gene: TRBJ2-3; len: 13; CDR3nt: TGTGCCAGCAGTGTGGCTCCGGCGGATACGCAGTATTTT; CDR3aa: CASSVAPADTQYF
v_gene: TRBV6-6; abundance: -; d_gene: -; j_gene: TRBJ1-6; len: 14; CDR3nt: TGTGCCAGCAGGCTCGGACTGGAAAATTCACCCCTCCACTTT; CDR3aa: CASRLGLENSPLHF
v_gene: TRBV30; abundance: -; d_gene: -; j_gene: TRBJ2-2; len: 15; CDR3nt: TGTGCCTGGAGTGGCGGGGTTCCGATGCCTGGGGAGCTGTTTTTT; CDR3aa: CAWSGGVPMPGELFF
v_gene: TRBV7-2; abundance: -; d_gene: TRBD2; j_gene: TRBJ2-2; len: 19; CDR3nt: TGTGCCAGCAGCAAATATGGACTAGCGGGGCCCCTTAGGGTCGGGGAGCTGTTTTTT; CDR3aa: CASSKYGLAGPLRVGELFF
v_gene: TRBV5-1; abundance: -; d_gene: -; j_gene: TRBJ2-3; len: 13; CDR3nt: TGCGCCAGCAGCTTGGAAACCCGAGATACGCAGTATTTT; CDR3aa: CASSLETRDTQYF
v_gene: TRBV2; abundance: once; d_gene: -; j_gene: TRBJ1-2; len: 15; CDR3nt: TGTGCCAGCAGTGAACCAGGGCAAGCTAACTATGGCTACACCTTC; CDR3aa: CASSEPGQANYGYTF
v_gene: TRBV7-7; abundance: -; d_gene: -; j_gene: TRBJ2-7; len: 13; CDR3nt: TGTGCCAGCAGCAAATCCCGGGGCTACGAGCAGTACTTC; CDR3aa: CASSKSRGYEQYF
v_gene: TRBV27; abundance: -; d_gene: -; j_gene: TRBJ1-1; len: 12; CDR3nt: TGTGCCAGCAGTTCAATGAACACTGAAGCTTTCTTT; CDR3aa: CASSSMNTEAFF
v_gene: TRBV19; abundance: few; d_gene: TRBD1; j_gene: TRBJ1-5; len: 15; CDR3nt: TGTGCCAGTAGTGGGACAGGGAGGAACAATCAGCCCCAGCATTTT; CDR3aa: CASSGTGRNNQPQHF
v_gene: TRBV7-6; abundance: -; d_gene: -; j_gene: TRBJ2-3; len: 16; CDR3nt: TGTGCCAGCAGTCCCTCCCGAGGGATTGGCACAGATACGCAGTATTTT; CDR3aa: CASSPSRGIGTDTQYF
v_gene: TRBV19; abundance: -; d_gene: TRBD1; j_gene: TRBJ1-1; len: 15; CDR3nt: TGTGCCAGCTCAAAAAGGGGGAGGGACAGTCGTACCGCTTTCTTT; CDR3aa: CASSKRGRDSRTAFF
v_gene: TRBV18; abundance: few; d_gene: TRBD1; j_gene: TRBJ1-6; len: 15; CDR3nt: TGTGCCAGCTCACCAATAGGGGGCCCGAATTCACCCCTCCACTTT; CDR3aa: CASSPIGGPNSPLHF
v_gene: TRBV14; abundance: -; d_gene: TRBD1; j_gene: TRBJ1-6; len: 13; CDR3nt: TGTGCCAGCAGCATGACAGGGCAATCACCCCTCCACTTT; CDR3aa: CASSMTGQSPLHF
v_gene: TRBV19; abundance: -; d_gene: -; j_gene: TRBJ1-2; len: 17; CDR3nt: TGTGCCAGTAGTACCTCTCCCGTTAGGGTCGGGTTTTCTGGCTACACCTTC; CDR3aa: CASSTSPVRVGFSGYTF
v_gene: TRBV19; abundance: -; d_gene: TRBD1; j_gene: TRBJ2-2; len: 16; CDR3nt: TGTGCCAGTAGTAATATCAGGGGGAGTAACACCGGGGAGCTGTTTTTT; CDR3aa: CASSNIRGSNTGELFF
v_gene: TRBV7-9; abundance: -; d_gene: -; j_gene: TRBJ1-2; len: 14; CDR3nt: TGTGCCAGCAGCTTAGATGGAAGGGAGATAGGCTACACCTTC; CDR3aa: CASSLDGREIGYTF
v_gene: TRBV6-1; abundance: -; d_gene: TRBD1; j_gene: TRBJ2-6; len: 20; CDR3nt: TGTGCCAGCAGTGATACGCGGCGACAGGGCCTCCACTCTGGGGCCAACGTCCTGACTTTC; CDR3aa: CASSDTRRQGLHSGANVLTF
v_gene: TRBV5-8; abundance: -; d_gene: -; j_gene: TRBJ1-3; len: 11; CDR3nt: TGTGCCAGCAGCCCTGGAAACACCATATATTTT; CDR3aa: CASSPGNTIYF
v_gene: TRBV2; abundance: -; d_gene: -; j_gene: TRBJ1-2; len: 13; CDR3nt: TGTGCCAGCACGAGATTAACAGGGAACGGCTACACCTTC; CDR3aa: CASTRLTGNGYTF
v_gene: TRBV9; abundance: -; d_gene: -; j_gene: TRBJ1-5; len: 14; CDR3nt: TGTGCCAGCAGCGTCACAGGTGGGACTCAGCCCCAGCATTTT; CDR3aa: CASSVTGGTQPQHF
v_gene: TRBV30; abundance: -; d_gene: TRBD1; j_gene: TRBJ1-1; len: 15; CDR3nt: TGTGCCTGGAGCGACGACAGGGTGATTCGGGAGGGGGCTTTCTTT; CDR3aa: CAWSDDRVIREGAFF
v_gene: TRBV5-6; abundance: -; d_gene: -; j_gene: TRBJ2-2; len: 17; CDR3nt: TGTGCCAGCAGATATGAACCCGGGACACATACCACCGGGGAGCTGTTTTTT; CDR3aa: CASRYEPGTHTTGELFF